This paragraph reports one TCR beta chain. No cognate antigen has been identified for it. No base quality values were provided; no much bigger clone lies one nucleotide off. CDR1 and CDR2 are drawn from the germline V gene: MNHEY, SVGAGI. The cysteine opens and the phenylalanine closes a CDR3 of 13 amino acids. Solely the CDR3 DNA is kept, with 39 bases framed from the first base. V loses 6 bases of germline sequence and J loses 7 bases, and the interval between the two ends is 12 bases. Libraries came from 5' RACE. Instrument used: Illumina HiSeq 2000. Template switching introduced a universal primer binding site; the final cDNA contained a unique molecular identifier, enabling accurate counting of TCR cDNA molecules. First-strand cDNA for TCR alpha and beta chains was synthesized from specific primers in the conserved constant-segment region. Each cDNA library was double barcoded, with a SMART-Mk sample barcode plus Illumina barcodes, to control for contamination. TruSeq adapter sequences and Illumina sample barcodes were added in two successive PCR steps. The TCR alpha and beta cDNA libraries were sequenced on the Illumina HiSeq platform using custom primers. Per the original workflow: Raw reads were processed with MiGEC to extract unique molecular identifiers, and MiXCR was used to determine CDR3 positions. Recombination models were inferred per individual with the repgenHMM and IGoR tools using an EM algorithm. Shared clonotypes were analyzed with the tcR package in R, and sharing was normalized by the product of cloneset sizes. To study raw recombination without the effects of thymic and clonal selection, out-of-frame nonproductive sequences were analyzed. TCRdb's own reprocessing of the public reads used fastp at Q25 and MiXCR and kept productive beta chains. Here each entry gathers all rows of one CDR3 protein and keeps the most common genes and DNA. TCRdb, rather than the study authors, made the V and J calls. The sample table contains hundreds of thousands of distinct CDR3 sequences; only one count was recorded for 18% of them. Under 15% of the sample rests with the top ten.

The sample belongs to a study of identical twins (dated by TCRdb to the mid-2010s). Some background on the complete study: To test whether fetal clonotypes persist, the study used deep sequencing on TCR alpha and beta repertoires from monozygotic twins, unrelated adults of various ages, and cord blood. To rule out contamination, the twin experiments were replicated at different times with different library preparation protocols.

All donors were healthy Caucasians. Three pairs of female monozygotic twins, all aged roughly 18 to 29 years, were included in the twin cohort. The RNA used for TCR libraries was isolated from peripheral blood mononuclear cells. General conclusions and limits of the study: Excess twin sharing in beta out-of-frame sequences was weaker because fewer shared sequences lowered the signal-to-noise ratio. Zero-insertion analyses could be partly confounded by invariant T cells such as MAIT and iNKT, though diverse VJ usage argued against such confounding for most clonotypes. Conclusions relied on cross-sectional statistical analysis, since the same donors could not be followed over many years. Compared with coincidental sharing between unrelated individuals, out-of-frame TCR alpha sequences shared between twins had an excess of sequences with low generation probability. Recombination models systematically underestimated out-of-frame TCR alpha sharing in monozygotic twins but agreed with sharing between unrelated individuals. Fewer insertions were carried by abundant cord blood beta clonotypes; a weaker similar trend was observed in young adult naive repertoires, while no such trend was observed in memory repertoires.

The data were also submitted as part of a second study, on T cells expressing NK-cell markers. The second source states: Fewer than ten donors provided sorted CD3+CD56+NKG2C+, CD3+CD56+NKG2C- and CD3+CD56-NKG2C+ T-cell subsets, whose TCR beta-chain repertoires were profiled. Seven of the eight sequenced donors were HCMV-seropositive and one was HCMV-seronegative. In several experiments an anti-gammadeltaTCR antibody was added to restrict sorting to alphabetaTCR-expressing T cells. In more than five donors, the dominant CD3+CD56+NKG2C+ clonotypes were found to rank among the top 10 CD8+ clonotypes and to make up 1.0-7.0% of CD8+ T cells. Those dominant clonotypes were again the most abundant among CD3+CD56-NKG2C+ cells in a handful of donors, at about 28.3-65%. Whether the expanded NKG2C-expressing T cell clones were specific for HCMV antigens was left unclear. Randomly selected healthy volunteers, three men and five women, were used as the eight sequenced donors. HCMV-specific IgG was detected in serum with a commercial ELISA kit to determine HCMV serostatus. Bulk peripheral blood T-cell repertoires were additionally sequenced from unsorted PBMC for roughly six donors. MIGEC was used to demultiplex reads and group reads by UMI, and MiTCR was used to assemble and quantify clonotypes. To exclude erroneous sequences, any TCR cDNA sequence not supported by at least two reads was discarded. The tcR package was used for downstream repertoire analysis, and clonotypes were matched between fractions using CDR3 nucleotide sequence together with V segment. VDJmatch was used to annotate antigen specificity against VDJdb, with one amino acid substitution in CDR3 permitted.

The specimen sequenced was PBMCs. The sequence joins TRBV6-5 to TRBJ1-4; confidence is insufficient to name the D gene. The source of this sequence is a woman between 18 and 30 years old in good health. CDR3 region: CASSYQPGEKLFF. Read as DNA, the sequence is TGTGCCAGCAGCTACCAGCCGGGTGAAAAACTGTTTTTT.